The 9 T cell receptor beta chains listed next were all sequenced from one sample in a study of blood T cell repertoires in COVID-19. Sequencing used immunoSEQ multiplex PCR; TCRdb keeps in-frame clones, though not all of them. This table holds about 220,000 clones, more than 80% found once. Sequenced sample: PBMCs or T cells enriched from blood (not recorded which). Source of these receptors: a woman aged 40 to 50 with acute COVID-19.

The chain employs TRBV18 and TRBJ1-6; TRBD1 aligns across 10 bases. CDR3 length equals 16 residues. Germline V gene lookup returns CDR1 KGHSH and CDR2 LQKENI. Trimming removed 5 bases from V and 5 bases from J; junction bases left unmatched: 6. The CDR3 region has the DNA TGTGCCAGCTCATCGCAAGGGACAGGGGATAATTCACCCCTCCACTTT. Protein product: CASSSQGTGDNSPLHF.

This rearrangement joins TRBV29-1 to TRBJ1-4, with D maybe TRBD1 (5 bases). V was shortened by 4 bases and J by 5 bases, with 11 bases between the two germline ends. Germline V gene sequence: CDR1 SQVTM, CDR2 ANQGSEA. This CDR3 spans 13 amino acids. CDR3 protein: CSVGEGANEKLFF. CDR3 nucleotides: TGCAGCGTTGGCGAAGGGGCAAATGAAAAACTGTTTTTT.

This clone occurred once. This sequence joins TRBV15 and TRBJ1-3; D may be TRBD1 (5 bases). Trimming stripped 0 bases from V and 0 bases from J, with 21 bases between. The germline gives CDR1 LNHNV, CDR2 YYDKDF (reference sequence). This CDR3 region has 20 residues. As DNA, the CDR3 is TGTGCCACCAGCAGAGATAGAATCTCGGGAGGGGCATTCTCTGGAAACACCATATATTTT. Its protein product is CATSRDRISGGAFSGNTIYF.

With regard to this clone: A read error may be the cause here, since a much bigger clone is one base away. The V call is TRBV6-2 or TRBV6-3, the J call TRBJ1-5; D gene uncertain. The germline V and J ends were trimmed by 6 bases and 6 bases, with 12 bases remaining between them. The CDR3 sequence is 13 residues long. Germline V gene data show CDR1 as MNHEY and CDR2 as SVGEGT. CDR3 in DNA: TGTGCCAGCAGCCTAGGAGAAATTCAGCCCCAGCATTTT. Translated: CASSLGEIQPQHF.

This chain joins TRBV7-9 and TRBJ1-2; D perhaps matches TRBD1 (5 bases). Between the trimmed V and J ends, which lost 3 bases and 8 bases, there was a span of 16 bases. The CDR3 loop spans 14 amino acids. The V gene's germline CDR1 is SEHNR and CDR2 FQNEAQ (reference sequence). CDR3 in DNA: TGTGCCAGCAGCTTGGGAGGACAATCGGAAGGCTACACCTTC. It specifies CASSLGGQSEGYTF.

The CDR3 reads CASSPGGPDTQYF. In DNA form, the CDR3 reads TGTGCCAGCAGCCCAGGAGGGCCAGATACGCAGTATTTT. The chain is built from TRBV12-3 or TRBV12-4 and TRBJ2-3; a weak D match, TRBD2 (6 bases). The germline V and J ends were trimmed by 6 bases and 4 bases, with 11 bases remaining between them. The CDR3 extends over 13 amino acids.

The rearrangement joins TRBV7-6 to TRBJ1-6; TRBD1 might be the D (5 bases). The CDR3 spans 16 residues. Germline CDR1 SGHVS, CDR2 FNYEAQ. V was trimmed by 1 base and J by 3 bases, leaving 10 bases between them. Written as DNA, the CDR3 is TGTGCCAGCAGCTTAGGATCAGGGAACTATAATTCACCCCTCCACTTT. It specifies CASSLGSGNYNSPLHF. Variable domain in full (rest from reference TRBV7-6 and TRBJ1-6): GAGVSQSPRYKVTKRGQDVALRCDPISGHVSLYWYRQALGQGPEFLTYFNYEAQQDKSGLPNDRFSAERPEGSISTLTIQRTEQRDSAMYRCASSLGSGNYNSPLHFGNGTRLTVT.

This rearrangement joins TRBV27 to TRBJ2-1, with 13 bases matching TRBD2. The germline V gene encodes CDR1 MNHEY and CDR2 SMNVEV (reference sequence). The J segment lost 3 bases and the V segment lost 4 bases, leaving 15 bases of the junction unmatched. This CDR3 is built from 20 residues. Here the CDR3 reads CASSSIRLAGGTYDYNEQFF. The CDR3 coding sequence is TGTGCCAGCAGTTCCATAAGACTAGCGGGGGGTACCTATGACTACAATGAGCAGTTCTTC.

This clone occurred a few times. This chain connects TRBV19 to TRBJ1-1, with a tentative D call TRBD1 (6 bases). The CDR3 has 17 residues. Looked up from germline, CDR1 is LNHDA and CDR2 is SQIVND (reference sequence). With 5 bases removed from V and 1 base from J, the gap between germline ends came to 20 bases. The CDR3 sequence: CASSYQGQQGRNTEAFF. CDR3 DNA: TGTGCCAGTAGTTACCAGGGACAACAAGGGAGGAACACTGAAGCTTTCTTT.